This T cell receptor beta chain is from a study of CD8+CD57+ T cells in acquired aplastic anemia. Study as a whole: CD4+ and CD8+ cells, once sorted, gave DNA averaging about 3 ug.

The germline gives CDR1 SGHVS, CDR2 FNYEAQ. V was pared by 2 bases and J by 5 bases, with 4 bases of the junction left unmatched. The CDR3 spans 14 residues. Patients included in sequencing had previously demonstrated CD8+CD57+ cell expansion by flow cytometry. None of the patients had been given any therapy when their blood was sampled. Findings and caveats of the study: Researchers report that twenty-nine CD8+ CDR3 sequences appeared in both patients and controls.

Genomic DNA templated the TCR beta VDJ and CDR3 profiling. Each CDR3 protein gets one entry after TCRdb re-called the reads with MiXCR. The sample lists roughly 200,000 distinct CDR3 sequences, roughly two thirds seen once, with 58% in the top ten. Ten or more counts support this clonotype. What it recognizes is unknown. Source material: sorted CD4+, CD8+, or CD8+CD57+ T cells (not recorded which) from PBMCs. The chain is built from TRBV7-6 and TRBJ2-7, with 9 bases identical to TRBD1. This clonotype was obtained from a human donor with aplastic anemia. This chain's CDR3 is CASSLFGTGNEQYF. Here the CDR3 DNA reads TGTGCCAGCAGCTTATTTGGGACAGGGAACGAGCAGTACTTC.